Listed below are T cell receptor beta chains from one sample, sequenced in a study of blood T cell repertoires in COVID-19. Clones were sequenced by immunoSEQ multiplex PCR, and TCRdb holds only the in-frame ones, with some missing. Among approximately 76,000 clones listed, 60% to 75% were seen once. The sequenced sample consisted of peripheral blood. These receptors originate from a woman in her seventies with acute or convalescent COVID-19. CDR3s include the opening cysteine and the closing phenylalanine or tryptophan. D genes are given only for firm matches. A row's size may be missing; if present it is once, few, many or a size class.

v_call: TRBV4-3
j_call: TRBJ1-4
clone_size: NA
d_call: NA
cdr3_aa: CASSQQGSTNEKLFF
cdr3_nt: TGCGCCAGCAGCCAACAGGGGTCAACTAATGAAAAACTGTTTTTT

v_call: TRBV19
j_call: TRBJ1-5
clone_size: few
d_call: TRBD1
cdr3_aa: CASRRIQGAHSNQPQHF
cdr3_nt: TGTGCCAGTAGGAGGATACAGGGGGCCCATAGCAATCAGCCCCAGCATTTT

v_call: TRBV6-5
j_call: TRBJ2-5
clone_size: NA
d_call: NA
cdr3_aa: CASKFGGQETQYF
cdr3_nt: TGTGCCAGCAAGTTTGGCGGACAAGAGACCCAGTACTTC

v_call: TRBV5-1
j_call: TRBJ1-3
clone_size: NA
d_call: TRBD1
cdr3_aa: CASSTTGGSGNTIYF
cdr3_nt: TGCGCCAGCAGCACGACAGGGGGCTCTGGAAACACCATATATTTT

v_call: TRBV30
j_call: TRBJ1-5
clone_size: NA
d_call: TRBD1
cdr3_aa: CAWSRTGGPHQPQHF
cdr3_nt: TGTGCCTGGAGTAGGACAGGGGGCCCACATCAGCCCCAGCATTTT

v_call: TRBV11-2
j_call: TRBJ2-1
clone_size: NA
d_call: NA
cdr3_aa: CASSPAGNEQFF
cdr3_nt: TGTGCCAGCAGCCCCGCGGGCAATGAGCAGTTCTTC

v_call: TRBV5-1
j_call: TRBJ1-1
clone_size: once
d_call: NA
cdr3_aa: CASSLYSLNTEAFF
cdr3_nt: TGCGCCAGCAGCTTGTACAGTTTGAACACTGAAGCTTTCTTT

v_call: TRBV7-9
j_call: TRBJ1-4
clone_size: few
d_call: TRBD1
cdr3_aa: CASSSGTGGTTNEKLFF
cdr3_nt: TGTGCCAGCAGCTCCGGGACAGGGGGGACAACTAATGAAAAACTGTTTTTT

v_call: TRBV27
j_call: TRBJ1-6
clone_size: NA
d_call: NA
cdr3_aa: CASRATQQSPLHF
cdr3_nt: TGTGCCAGCAGGGCAACACAACAATCACCCCTCCACTTT

v_call: TRBV2
j_call: TRBJ1-2
clone_size: NA
d_call: NA
cdr3_aa: CASQSSISYGYTF
cdr3_nt: TGTGCCAGCCAGAGTAGCATCTCCTATGGCTACACCTTC

v_call: TRBV4-3
j_call: TRBJ1-5
clone_size: NA
d_call: NA
cdr3_aa: CASSQDGGGNQPQHF
cdr3_nt: TGCGCCAGCAGCCAAGACGGTGGAGGCAATCAGCCCCAGCATTTT

v_call: TRBV14
j_call: TRBJ1-3
clone_size: NA
d_call: TRBD1
cdr3_aa: CASSHIQGSGNTIYF
cdr3_nt: TGTGCCAGCAGCCACATACAGGGGTCAGGAAACACCATATATTTT

v_call: TRBV24-1
j_call: TRBJ2-3
clone_size: few
d_call: TRBD1
cdr3_aa: CATSDPLGQRTDTQYF
cdr3_nt: TGTGCCACCAGTGACCCCTTGGGACAGCGCACAGATACGCAGTATTTT

v_call: TRBV7-2
j_call: TRBJ1-1
clone_size: NA
d_call: NA
cdr3_aa: CASSLRQGGPAFF
cdr3_nt: TGTGCCAGCAGCTTAAGGCAGGGAGGGCCAGCTTTCTTT

v_call: TRBV28
j_call: TRBJ1-1
clone_size: NA
d_call: TRBD1
cdr3_aa: CASRRTGQRNTEAFF
cdr3_nt: TGTGCCAGCCGACGGACAGGGCAGAGGAACACTGAAGCTTTCTTT

v_call: TRBV21-1
j_call: TRBJ2-2
clone_size: NA
d_call: NA
cdr3_aa: CASSKRWTSGRFGAGELFF
cdr3_nt: TGTGCCAGCAGCAAAAGGTGGACTAGCGGGAGATTTGGGGCCGGGGAGCTGTTTTTT

v_call: TRBV5-4
j_call: TRBJ1-1
clone_size: NA
d_call: NA
cdr3_aa: CASSLPQFAEAFF
cdr3_nt: TGTGCCAGCAGCCTTCCCCAGTTCGCTGAAGCTTTCTTT

v_call: TRBV25-1
j_call: TRBJ2-3
clone_size: NA
d_call: NA
cdr3_aa: CASSVTGSTDTQYF
cdr3_nt: TGTGCCAGCAGTGTCACCGGGAGCACAGATACGCAGTATTTT

v_call: TRBV7-9
j_call: TRBJ1-6
clone_size: large
d_call: NA
cdr3_aa: CASSLAPGFNSPLHF
cdr3_nt: TGTGCCAGCAGCTTAGCACCGGGATTCAATTCACCCCTCCACTTT

v_call: TRBV2
j_call: TRBJ1-2
clone_size: NA
d_call: NA
cdr3_aa: CASSSGAGSYGYTF
cdr3_nt: TGTGCCAGCAGTTCCGGTGCGGGTTCCTATGGCTACACCTTC

v_call: TRBV4-1
j_call: TRBJ2-7
clone_size: NA
d_call: TRBD1
cdr3_aa: CASSPTGGTYEQYF
cdr3_nt: TGCGCCAGCAGTCCGACAGGGGGGACCTACGAGCAGTACTTC

v_call: TRBV11-2
j_call: TRBJ2-7
clone_size: NA
d_call: TRBD2
cdr3_aa: CASSGGLAVLQNSYEQYF
cdr3_nt: TGTGCCAGCAGCGGGGGACTAGCGGTACTTCAAAACTCCTACGAGCAGTACTTC

v_call: TRBV19
j_call: TRBJ2-2
clone_size: NA
d_call: TRBD1
cdr3_aa: CASSIPGQVDTGELFF
cdr3_nt: TGTGCCAGTAGTATCCCCGGACAGGTTGACACCGGGGAGCTGTTTTTT

v_call: TRBV6-6
j_call: TRBJ1-1
clone_size: NA
d_call: NA
cdr3_aa: CASSYSGQGNTEAFF
cdr3_nt: TGTGCCAGCAGTTACTCAGGTCAGGGGAACACTGAAGCTTTCTTT

v_call: TRBV6-6
j_call: TRBJ1-2
clone_size: NA
d_call: NA
cdr3_aa: CASSYNSFHERGYTF
cdr3_nt: TGTGCCAGCAGTTACAACAGTTTTCATGAGCGGGGCTACACCTTC

v_call: TRBV3-1/TRBV3-2
j_call: TRBJ1-1
clone_size: NA
d_call: NA
cdr3_aa: CASSQQINTEAFF
cdr3_nt: TGTGCCAGCAGCCAACAAATTAACACTGAAGCTTTCTTT

v_call: TRBV2
j_call: TRBJ1-3
clone_size: NA
d_call: TRBD1
cdr3_aa: CASSPQGAGNTIYF
cdr3_nt: TGTGCCAGCAGCCCGCAGGGGGCTGGAAACACCATATATTTT

v_call: TRBV27
j_call: TRBJ1-6
clone_size: many
d_call: NA
cdr3_aa: CASSLGLSNSPLHF
cdr3_nt: TGTGCCAGCAGTTTAGGACTGAGTAATTCACCCCTCCACTTT

v_call: TRBV3-1/TRBV3-2
j_call: TRBJ2-7
clone_size: NA
d_call: TRBD1
cdr3_aa: CASSQGQGIAYEQYF
cdr3_nt: TGTGCCAGCAGCCAAGGACAGGGGATCGCCTACGAGCAGTACTTC

v_call: TRBV6-6
j_call: TRBJ2-2
clone_size: NA
d_call: TRBD2
cdr3_aa: CASSPRLAGALAGELFF
cdr3_nt: TGTGCCAGCAGTCCGAGACTAGCGGGGGCCCTTGCCGGGGAGCTGTTTTTT

v_call: TRBV30
j_call: TRBJ1-1
clone_size: NA
d_call: NA
cdr3_aa: CAWSLRGGGTEAFF
cdr3_nt: TGTGCCTGGAGCCTCAGGGGCGGGGGCACTGAAGCTTTCTTT

v_call: TRBV28
j_call: TRBJ1-1
clone_size: NA
d_call: NA
cdr3_aa: CASSSGLTAFF
cdr3_nt: TGTGCCAGCAGTTCTGGACTTACGGCTTTCTTT

v_call: TRBV5-4
j_call: TRBJ1-2
clone_size: NA
d_call: NA
cdr3_aa: CASSSSNYGYTF
cdr3_nt: TGTGCCAGCAGCTCCTCTAACTATGGCTACACCTTC

v_call: TRBV4-3
j_call: TRBJ2-1
clone_size: NA
d_call: NA
cdr3_aa: CASSQEGEDEQFF
cdr3_nt: TGCGCCAGCAGCCAAGAAGGAGAGGATGAGCAGTTCTTC

v_call: TRBV6-5
j_call: TRBJ1-1
clone_size: NA
d_call: NA
cdr3_aa: CASRGEVSEAFF
cdr3_nt: TGTGCCAGCCGGGGGGAGGTGAGTGAAGCTTTCTTT

v_call: TRBV7-2
j_call: TRBJ1-2
clone_size: NA
d_call: NA
cdr3_aa: CASTLMGGRGPHYGYTF
cdr3_nt: TGTGCCAGCACCCTAATGGGGGGGAGAGGACCCCACTATGGCTACACCTTC

v_call: TRBV6-5
j_call: TRBJ2-7
clone_size: NA
d_call: NA
cdr3_aa: CASRPGVYEQYF
cdr3_nt: TGTGCCAGCAGACCGGGAGTCTACGAGCAGTACTTC

v_call: TRBV7-2
j_call: TRBJ2-7
clone_size: NA
d_call: NA
cdr3_aa: CASSLDPGFSYEQYF
cdr3_nt: TGTGCCAGCAGCCTAGACCCCGGGTTCTCCTACGAGCAGTACTTC

v_call: TRBV7-9
j_call: TRBJ2-3
clone_size: NA
d_call: TRBD2
cdr3_aa: CASSSLGDSGGQYF
cdr3_nt: TGTGCCAGCAGCTCCCTAGGGGATAGCGGGGGGCAGTATTTT

v_call: TRBV7-6
j_call: TRBJ1-4
clone_size: NA
d_call: TRBD1
cdr3_aa: CASSLRQGEKLFF
cdr3_nt: TGTGCCAGCAGCCTCAGACAGGGCGAAAAACTGTTTTTT

v_call: TRBV7-2
j_call: TRBJ2-1
clone_size: NA
d_call: NA
cdr3_aa: CASSFYTPQSNEQFF
cdr3_nt: TGTGCCAGCAGCTTTTACACGCCTCAAAGCAATGAGCAGTTCTTC

v_call: TRBV6-1
j_call: TRBJ2-6
clone_size: NA
d_call: TRBD1
cdr3_aa: CASSEPTGQGYSGANVLTF
cdr3_nt: TGTGCCAGCAGTGAACCTACGGGACAGGGGTACTCTGGGGCCAACGTCCTGACTTTC

v_call: TRBV12-3/TRBV12-4
j_call: TRBJ2-1
clone_size: NA
d_call: TRBD2
cdr3_aa: CASSEREGSGTFF
cdr3_nt: TGTGCCAGCAGTGAGCGGGAGGGTAGCGGTACGTTCTTC

v_call: TRBV19
j_call: TRBJ1-5
clone_size: NA
d_call: NA
cdr3_aa: CASRGGGEPQHF
cdr3_nt: TGTGCCAGTAGGGGCGGAGGAGAGCCCCAGCATTTT

v_call: TRBV30
j_call: TRBJ2-7
clone_size: NA
d_call: NA
cdr3_aa: CACSGGGSYEQYF
cdr3_nt: TGTGCCTGTTCTGGGGGAGGCTCCTACGAGCAGTACTTC

v_call: TRBV3-1/TRBV3-2
j_call: TRBJ2-6
clone_size: NA
d_call: NA
cdr3_aa: CASSLTGVSGANVLTF
cdr3_nt: TGTGCCAGCAGTCTCACGGGGGTCTCTGGGGCCAACGTCCTGACTTTC

v_call: TRBV28
j_call: TRBJ2-7
clone_size: NA
d_call: TRBD1
cdr3_aa: CASSPTGGRYEQYF
cdr3_nt: TGTGCCAGCAGCCCAACAGGGGGCAGGTACGAGCAGTACTTC

v_call: TRBV4-2
j_call: TRBJ1-5
clone_size: few
d_call: TRBD1
cdr3_aa: CASSHQTGDQPQHF
cdr3_nt: TGTGCCAGCAGCCACCAGACAGGGGACCAGCCCCAGCATTTT

v_call: TRBV3-1/TRBV3-2
j_call: TRBJ1-2
clone_size: NA
d_call: NA
cdr3_aa: CASSQVRGGGYTF
cdr3_nt: TGTGCCAGCAGCCAAGTCAGGGGCGGCGGCTACACCTTC